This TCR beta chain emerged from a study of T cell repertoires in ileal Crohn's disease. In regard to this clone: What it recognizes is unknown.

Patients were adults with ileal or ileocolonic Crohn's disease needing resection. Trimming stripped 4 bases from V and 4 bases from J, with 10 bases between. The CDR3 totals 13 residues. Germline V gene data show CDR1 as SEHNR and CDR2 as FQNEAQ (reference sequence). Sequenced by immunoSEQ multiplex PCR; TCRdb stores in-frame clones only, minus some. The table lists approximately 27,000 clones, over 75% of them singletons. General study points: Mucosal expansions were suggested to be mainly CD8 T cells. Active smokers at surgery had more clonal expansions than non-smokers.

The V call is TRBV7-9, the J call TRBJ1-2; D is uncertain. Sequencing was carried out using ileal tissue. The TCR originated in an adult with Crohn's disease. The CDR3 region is CASSSRVVYGYTF. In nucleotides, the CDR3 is TGTGCCAGCAGCTCGAGGGTTGTCTATGGCTACACCTTC. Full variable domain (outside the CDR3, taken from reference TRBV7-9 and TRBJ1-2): DTGVSQNPRHKITKRGQNVTFRCDPISEHNRLYWYRQTLGQGPEFLTYFQNEAQLEKSRLLSDRFSAERPKGSFSTLEIQRTEQGDSAMYLCASSSRVVYGYTFGSGTRLTVV.